A single sample gave rise to the 28 T cell receptor beta chains below, sequenced in a study of blood T cell repertoires in COVID-19. TCRdb's table, derived via immunoSEQ multiplex PCR, lists solely in-frame clones and lacks some. The sample has 200,000 or so clones, roughly 85% seen once. The sample consisted of PBMCs or T cells enriched from blood (not recorded which). The receptor source for this set is a woman aged 45 to 65 who had been exposed to COVID-19.

In this sample, this clone turned up many times. This chain joins TRBV6-1 and TRBJ1-2; D unclear. This CDR3 is built from 12 residues. V was cut by 3 bases and J by 8 bases, with 10 bases left in between. Per the germline V gene, CDR1 is MNHNS and CDR2 is SASEGT. DNA for the CDR3: TGTGCCAGCAGTGAGAGGGATGGGGGCTACACCTTC. It specifies CASSERDGGYTF.

This clone was seen only once. The chain employs TRBV5-6 and TRBJ1-1; TRBD1 matches at 9 bases. Trimming removed 4 bases from V and 0 bases from J; junction bases left unmatched: 7. Germline values: CDR1 SGHDT, CDR2 YYEEEE. This CDR3 is 16 amino acids long. In DNA form, the CDR3 reads TGTGCCAGCAGCCCGGACAGGGGAGGGGTGAACACTGAAGCTTTCTTT. Translated: CASSPDRGGVNTEAFF.

V usage is TRBV9 and J usage is TRBJ2-2; TRBD1 matches 8 bases. The length of the CDR3 is 14 residues. Trimming removed 3 bases from V and 7 bases from J; junction bases left unmatched: 5. Germline V gene lookup returns CDR1 SGDLS and CDR2 YYNGEE. Written as DNA, the CDR3 is TGTGCCAGCAGCGCGGGACAGGCTATCGGGGAGCTGTTTTTT. This translates into CASSAGQAIGELFF. The full variable domain, its missing parts supplied by reference TRBV9 and TRBJ2-2, is DSGVTQTPKHLITATGQRVTLRCSPRSGDLSVYWYQQSLDQGLQFLIQYYNGEERAKGNILERFSAQQFPDLHSELNLSSLELGDSALYFCASSAGQAIGELFFGEGSRLTVL.

A single count supports this clone. This chain uses TRBV5-4 with TRBJ1-2; 7 bases match TRBD1. This CDR3 region has 14 residues. Germline CDR1 is SGHNT and CDR2 is YYREEE (reference sequence). The V and J ends lost 3 bases and 5 bases, in that order; junction bases with no gene match: 7. The DNA for the CDR3 is TGTGCCAGCAGCTCCGGGACAGCGAGATATGGCTACACCTTC. Residues: CASSSGTARYGYTF.

The CDR3 loop is CASAYRSNQPQHF. In DNA form, the CDR3 reads TGTGCCAGCGCCTATCGGAGCAATCAGCCCCAGCATTTT. The chain is built from TRBV6-4 and TRBJ1-5; D ambiguous. Trimming stripped 8 bases from V and 1 base from J, with 9 bases between. This CDR3 has 13 amino acids. From germline, CDR1 is MRHNA and CDR2 SNTAGT.

Only a few counts were recorded for this clone. The J gene is TRBJ1-2, the V gene TRBV5-5; the match to TRBD1 covers 9 bases. Germline V CDR1 and CDR2: SGHKS, YYEKEE (reference sequence). Trimming at V came to 3 bases and at J to 8 bases, leaving 8 bases not matched to a gene. The CDR3 loop spans 14 amino acids. The CDR3, as DNA: TGTGCCAGCAGCTCGGGACAGGGAATGAGCGGCTACACCTTC. This sequence encodes CASSSGQGMSGYTF.

The chain carries TRBV6-1 and TRBJ1-2, with unresolved D. The germline gives CDR1 MNHNS, CDR2 SASEGT. The V and J ends lost 3 bases and 6 bases respectively, with 11 bases between them. CDR3 length: 13 residues. The chain's CDR3 is CASSEVVRNGYTF. CDR3 DNA: TGTGCCAGCAGTGAGGTAGTCCGAAATGGCTACACCTTC.

The chain employs TRBV21-1 and TRBJ1-2. TRBV21-1 represents a pseudogene. The CDR3 runs to 14 residues. The CDR3 spells CASVGPRGNYGYTF. The CDR3 DNA is TGTGCCAGCGTAGGACCCAGAGGGAACTATGGCTACACCTTC.

The chain combines TRBV30 with TRBJ2-5, with 8 bases lining up with TRBD1. Germline trimming cut 2 bases from V and 0 bases from J; bases unmatched to any gene: 5. Germline V lookup: CDR1 GTSNPN, CDR2 SVGIG (reference sequence). This CDR3 is built from 15 residues. The CDR3 region has the DNA TGTGCCTGGAGTTTATACAGGGGGAACCAAGAGACCCAGTACTTC. Translated: CAWSLYRGNQETQYF.

This clone has only a few counts. The rearrangement joins TRBV18 to TRBJ1-1; the match to TRBD1 covers 9 bases. CDR1 and CDR2 (germline): KGHSH, LQKENI. V lost 6 bases to trimming and J lost 4 bases; unmatched junction nucleotides: 6. The CDR3 is made up of 14 amino acids. The CDR3 loop is CASSSGTGRTEAFF. CDR3 DNA sequence: TGTGCCAGCTCGTCCGGGACAGGGCGCACTGAAGCTTTCTTT.

Concerning this clone: Different DNA sequences within this sample yield the same CDR3. The chain is built from TRBV29-1 and TRBJ2-5; no clear D. The CDR3 runs to 11 residues. Germline loops: CDR1 SQVTM, CDR2 ANQGSEA. Trimming left V 5 bases short and J 5 bases short, with 9 bases between. DNA for the CDR3: TGCAGCGTTTCAGGCAGGGAGACCCAGTACTTC. Protein: CSVSGRETQYF.

This clone was counted once. The CDR3 DNA reads TGTGCCAGCTCCGGGGAGGGAAGGGAGCAGTACTTC. Translation: CASSGEGREQYF. This chain joins TRBV11-3 and TRBJ2-7; TRBD2 matches at 7 bases. Germline CDR1 SGHNT, CDR2 YENEEA. The CDR3 covers 12 residues. The trim removed 8 bases at V and 7 bases at J, leaving 8 bases unmatched. Combining the CDR3 with reference TRBV11-3 and TRBJ2-7 gives the whole variable domain EAGVVQSPRYKIIEKKQPVAFWCNPISGHNTLYWYLQNLGQGPELLIRYENEEAVDDSQLPKDRFSAERLKGVDSTLKIQPAELGDSAVYLCASSGEGREQYFGPGTRLTVT.

This rearrangement joins TRBV19 to TRBJ1-1, with a weak D call TRBD1 (5 bases). The ends were cut back, 3 bases at V and 3 bases at J, with 20 bases in the middle. The CDR3 spans 17 residues. CDR1 is LNHDA and CDR2 is SQIVND in the germline V gene (reference sequence). The CDR3 coding sequence is TGTGCCAGTAGTATCGGAAGTCTGGGGCTCCGGGACACTGAAGCTTTCTTT. Translated: CASSIGSLGLRDTEAFF.

The V call is TRBV6-4, the J call TRBJ1-1; maybe TRBD1 (6 bases). The CDR3 runs 14 residues. V shed 5 bases and J shed 0 bases, with 10 bases lying between them. From germline, CDR1 is MRHNA and CDR2 SNTAGT. CDR3 sequence reads: CASSPDRLNTEAFF. The DNA of the CDR3 is TGTGCCAGCAGTCCGGACAGACTGAACACTGAAGCTTTCTTT.

The chain uses TRBV10-1 and TRBJ1-1; the D is unclear. Trimming shortened V by 2 bases and J by 2 bases, and 9 bases separated the two germline ends. CDR3 length: 14 residues. Per the germline V gene, CDR1 is WNHNN and CDR2 is SYGVQD (reference sequence). The CDR3 nucleotides are TGCGCCAGCAGTGAGAGCGGACGCAACACTGAAGCTTTCTTT. The encoded protein is CASSESGRNTEAFF.

V usage is TRBV3-1 (or the pseudogene TRBV3-2) and J usage is TRBJ2-7, with D possibly matching TRBD2 (5 bases). V shed 0 bases and J shed 7 bases, with 10 bases lying between them. The CDR3 has 13 amino acids. The germline gives CDR1 LGHDT, CDR2 YNNKEL (reference sequence). The CDR3 region is CASSQDLGGEQYF. CDR3 nucleotide sequence: TGTGCCAGCAGCCAAGATTTGGGCGGGGAGCAGTACTTC.

V and J are TRBV7-2 and TRBJ2-5; 8 bases agree with TRBD1. Germline CDR1 SGHTA, CDR2 FQGNSA. The CDR3 spans 17 residues. The junction had 9 bases not matched to a gene; V was cut back by 1 base and J by 2 bases. The CDR3 DNA follows: TGTGCCAGCAGCTTAGAGGGGCAGGGGGCCCTACAAGAGACCCAGTACTTC. It specifies CASSLEGQGALQETQYF.

This clone was recorded only once. The rearrangement uses TRBV27 and TRBJ2-2, with 12 bases matching TRBD2. With V trimmed by 4 bases and J by 5 bases, 2 bases remained unmatched. The CDR3 loop spans 15 amino acids. From germline, CDR1 is MNHEY and CDR2 SMNVEV (reference sequence). The CDR3 region has the DNA TGTGCCAGCAGTTCCCTAGCGGGGGGGACCGGGGAGCTGTTTTTT. This translates into CASSSLAGGTGELFF.

This clone occurred a few times. The V call is TRBV19, the J call TRBJ2-2; 7 bases are a match to TRBD1. Germline lookup yields CDR1 LNHDA and CDR2 SQIVND (reference sequence). V was pared by 9 bases and J by 4 bases, with 11 bases of the junction left unmatched. The CDR3 is 15 amino acids. In DNA form, the CDR3 reads TGTGCCAGCTCGTTATCGGGACAGAGCACCGGGGAGCTGTTTTTT. Its translation is CASSLSGQSTGELFF.

This chain connects TRBV2 to TRBJ1-3; perhaps TRBD1 as D (5 bases). Germline V gene data show CDR1 as SNHLY and CDR2 as FYNNEI. With 4 bases removed from V and 4 bases from J, the gap between germline ends came to 11 bases. CDR3 size: 14 residues. CDR3 nucleotides: TGTGCCAGCAGTGCCGGGGGGTCAGGAAACACCATATATTTT. As protein: CASSAGGSGNTIYF.

The rearrangement uses TRBV5-4 and TRBJ2-5; D might be TRBD2 (5 bases). Germline values: CDR1 SGHNT, CDR2 YYREEE (reference sequence). The CDR3 has 14 residues. Trimming took off 4 bases at V and 2 bases at J, with 12 bases between the two ends. CDR3 amino acids: CASSRGRAQETQYF. CDR3 DNA: TGTGCCAGCAGCCGGGGTAGGGCTCAAGAGACCCAGTACTTC.

This clone occurred a few times. V usage is TRBV30 and J usage is TRBJ1-2; TRBD1 aligns across 8 bases. The germline V gene encodes CDR1 GTSNPN and CDR2 SVGIG (reference sequence). V was pared by 5 bases and J by 3 bases, with 8 bases of the junction left unmatched. The CDR3 consists of 14 residues. CDR3 amino acids: CAWAQGAGYYGYTF. As DNA, the CDR3 is TGTGCCTGGGCCCAGGGGGCAGGGTACTATGGCTACACCTTC.

This sequence joins TRBV3-1 (or the pseudogene TRBV3-2) and TRBJ2-3, with 8 bases matching TRBD2. The germline CDR1 and CDR2 sequences are LGHDT and YNNKEL (reference sequence). V gave up 5 bases and J gave up 5 bases; unmatched junction bases: 12. This CDR3 is built from 16 residues. CDR3 region: CASSSDEAGGQDTQYF. CDR3 coding DNA: TGTGCCAGCAGCTCAGATGAGGCGGGGGGACAAGATACGCAGTATTTT.

The rearrangement uses TRBV10-3 and TRBJ2-6, with 12 bases identical to TRBD1. V lost 3 bases, J lost 4 bases, and 7 bases stayed unmatched. The CDR3 has 18 amino acids. The germline CDR1 and CDR2 sequences are ENHRY and SYGVKD. The chain's CDR3 is CAISDPGTGGSGANVLTF. CDR3 coding DNA: TGTGCCATCAGTGACCCCGGGACAGGGGGCTCCGGGGCCAACGTCCTGACTTTC.

The chain carries TRBV15 and TRBJ2-6; D might be TRBD1 (6 bases). Germline V lookup: CDR1 LNHNV, CDR2 YYDKDF (reference sequence). The CDR3 consists of 21 residues. V was trimmed by 3 bases and J by 1 base, leaving 25 bases between them. The CDR3 nucleotides are TGTGCCACCAGCAGGAGACCCGGGACACCGTTCGCTAGGTCTGGGGCCAACGTCCTGACTTTC. Protein sequence: CATSRRPGTPFARSGANVLTF.

The table lists this clone with a few counts. This sequence joins TRBV28 and TRBJ1-2; D possibly corresponds to TRBD1 (6 bases). This CDR3 is 12 amino acids long. Germline V gives CDR1 MDHEN, CDR2 SYDVKM. With 4 bases removed from V and 6 bases from J, the gap between germline ends came to 9 bases. The CDR3 here is CASSSGGHGYTF. The CDR3 nucleotides read TGTGCCAGCAGTTCCGGGGGGCATGGCTACACCTTC.

This chain uses TRBV11-2 with TRBJ1-1; tentatively, D is TRBD1 (5 bases). Deletions cut 1 base from V and 5 bases from J, with 8 bases between. The CDR3 spans 13 residues. Germline CDR1 SGHAT, CDR2 FQNNGV. CDR3 bases: TGTGCCAGCAGCTTAGGCAGGGCGACTGAAGCTTTCTTT. Translated, it gives CASSLGRATEAFF.

The V call is TRBV5-4, the J call TRBJ1-6; 8 nucleotides agree with TRBD1. CDR1 SGHNT and CDR2 YYREEE come from the germline V gene (reference sequence). With V trimmed by 0 bases and J by 7 bases, 0 bases remained unmatched. The CDR3 length is 14 residues. In nucleotides, the CDR3 is TGTGCCAGCAGCTTGGGGACAGGGAATTCACCCCTCCACTTT. This codes for CASSLGTGNSPLHF. Filled out from reference TRBV5-4 and TRBJ1-6, the complete variable domain reads ETGVTQSPTHLIKTRGQQVTLRCSSQSGHNTVSWYQQALGQGPQFIFQYYREEENGRGNFPPRFSGLQFPNYSSELNVNALELDDSALYLCASSLGTGNSPLHFGNGTRLTVT.